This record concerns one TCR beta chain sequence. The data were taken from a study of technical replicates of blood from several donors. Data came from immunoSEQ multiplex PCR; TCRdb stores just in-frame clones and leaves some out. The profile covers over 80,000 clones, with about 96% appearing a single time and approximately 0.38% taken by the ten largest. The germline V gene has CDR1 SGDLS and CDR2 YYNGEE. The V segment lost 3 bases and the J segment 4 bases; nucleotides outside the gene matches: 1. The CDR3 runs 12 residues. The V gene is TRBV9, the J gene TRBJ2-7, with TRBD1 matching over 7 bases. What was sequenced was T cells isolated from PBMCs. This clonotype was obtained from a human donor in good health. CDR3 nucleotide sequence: TGTGCCAGCAGCGGACAGGGATACGAGCAGTACTTC. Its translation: CASSGQGYEQYF.